The sequence of this T cell receptor beta chain was determined in a study of T cell responses to AZD1222 COVID-19 vaccine. The germline V gene has CDR1 SGHAT and CDR2 FQNNGV. V was clipped by 5 bases and J by 3 bases, with 10 bases between them. The CDR3 runs to 13 residues. TCRdb's copy holds only in-frame clones and misses some; the assay was immunoSEQ multiplex PCR. The sample comprises 100,000 to 150,000 clones, about nine tenths of which are singletons, and approximately 1.4% rests with the top ten. This clone has only a few counts. The V and J genes are TRBV11-2 and TRBJ1-1; D not resolved. This sequence originates from an adult in good health. Sequencing was performed on peripheral blood, taken on day 0 of AZD1222 vaccination. CDR3 protein: CASSLLMDTEAFF. The CDR3 DNA is TGTGCCAGCAGCCTCCTTATGGACACTGAAGCTTTCTTT.